These T cell receptor beta chains were read from a single sample in a study of PD-L1 blockade in urothelial cancer. Repertoires were generated with immunoSEQ multiplex PCR, while TCRdb's copy carries only in-frame clones and drops some. The profile covers more than 30,000 clones, with around nine tenths appearing a single time and 1.5% to 2% taken by the ten largest. Sequences were derived from PBMCs, sampled around atezolizumab (anti-PD-L1) treatment. Every receptor here comes from a man aged 60 to 75 with urothelial cancer. Both conserved end residues are part of each CDR3. D genes are given only for firm matches. Size is omitted from some rows. Given values are once, few, many or a class for expanded clones.

D gene,CDR3 length,J gene,clone size,V gene,CDR3 protein,CDR3 DNA
TRBD1,16,TRBJ2-7,NA,TRBV12-5,CASGLGETGKFYEQYF,TGTGCTAGTGGTTTGGGGGAGACAGGGAAGTTTTACGAGCAGTACTTC
TRBD2,14,TRBJ2-1,NA,TRBV14,CASSGTSGLGEQFF,TGTGCCAGCAGCGGGACTAGCGGGTTAGGTGAGCAGTTCTTC
TRBD1,17,TRBJ2-5,NA,TRBV9,CASSVDSGQGVQETQYF,TGTGCCAGCAGCGTAGACTCGGGACAGGGGGTTCAAGAGACCCAGTACTTC
TRBD2,15,TRBJ2-1,once,TRBV7-2,CASSSTSGRGTQKFF,TGTGCCAGCAGCTCGACTAGCGGCCGGGGCACTCAGAAGTTCTTC
TRBD1,13,TRBJ1-1,NA,TRBV6-1,CASSLTGGFEAFF,TGTGCCAGCAGTTTAACAGGGGGCTTTGAAGCTTTCTTT
TRBD1,13,TRBJ2-7,NA,TRBV2,CASSGQGAGEQYF,TGTGCCAGCAGTGGACAGGGGGCCGGCGAGCAGTACTTC
NA,14,TRBJ1-1,NA,TRBV28,CASSLSVQNTEAFF,TGTGCCAGCAGTTTATCTGTACAGAACACTGAAGCTTTCTTT
NA,14,TRBJ2-7,NA,TRBV19,CASSIEVSRYEQYF,TGTGCCAGTAGTATCGAGGTTAGCCGGTACGAGCAGTACTTC
NA,16,TRBJ2-3,NA,TRBV6-5,CASSSRPDLQTSFLYF,TGTGCCAGCAGTTCCCGACCCGACCTCCAGACTAGTTTCCTGTATTTT
NA,18,TRBJ1-5,NA,TRBV14,CASSQDRGLHNSNQPQHF,TGTGCCAGCAGCCAAGACAGGGGTTTGCATAATAGCAATCAGCCCCAGCATTTT
NA,14,TRBJ1-2,NA,TRBV7-9,CASSPGSSDYGYTF,TGTGCCAGCAGCCCCGGGTCCTCAGACTATGGCTACACCTTC
NA,15,TRBJ2-5,NA,TRBV7-7,CASSDLAGIQETQYF,TGTGCCAGCAGCGATTTGGCGGGTATTCAAGAGACCCAGTACTTC